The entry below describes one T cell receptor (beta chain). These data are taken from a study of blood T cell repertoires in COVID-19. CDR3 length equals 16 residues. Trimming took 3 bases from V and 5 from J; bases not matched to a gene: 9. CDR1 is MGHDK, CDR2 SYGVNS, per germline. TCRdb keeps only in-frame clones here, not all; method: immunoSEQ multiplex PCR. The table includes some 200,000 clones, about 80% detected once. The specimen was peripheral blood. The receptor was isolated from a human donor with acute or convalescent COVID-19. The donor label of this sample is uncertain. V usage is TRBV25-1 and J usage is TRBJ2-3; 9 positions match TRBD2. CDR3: CASSDRRAGGRDTQYF. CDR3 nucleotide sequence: TGTGCCAGCAGTGATCGCCGGGCGGGAGGGCGAGATACGCAGTATTTT.